This is a list of T cell receptor beta chains from one sample in a study of T-cell reconstitution after alpha-beta-depleted transplantation in children. TCRdb used MiXCR to reprocess the PCR reads, holding one entry per CDR3 protein. The sample lists roughly 45,000 distinct CDR3 sequences, about 9% occurring once. The sample in question was PBMCs, mostly from graft donor cells, obtained 60 days after TCRalphabeta/CD19-depleted stem cell transplant. The receptors originated from a male patient aged 2-15 years who had a stem cell transplant for chronic granulomatous disease, so the T cells may come from the graft donor. Both conserved end residues are part of each CDR3. A D gene is named only where the DNA matches it firmly. Expanded clones get a size class; other rows say once, few or many, or leave the size out.

V gene	clone size	D gene	J gene	CDR3 length	CDR3 protein	CDR3 DNA
TRBV6-1	few	TRBD1	TRBJ2-2	14	CASGGQGDSGELFF	TGTGCCAGCGGGGGACAGGGGGATTCCGGGGAGCTGTTTTTT
TRBV3-1	many	NA	TRBJ1-2	15	CASSQGPAGSYGYTF	TGTGCCAGCAGCCAGGGCCCGGCAGGGAGCTATGGCTACACCTTC
TRBV5-6	many	TRBD2	TRBJ2-1	17	CASSARSGGRYYNEQFF	TGTGCCAGCAGCGCCCGCAGCGGCGGGAGATACTACAATGAGCAGTTCTTC
TRBV29-1	many	TRBD1	TRBJ2-2	13	CSVDRGRTGELFF	TGCAGCGTTGACAGGGGGCGCACCGGGGAGCTGTTTTTT
TRBV6-2/TRBV6-3	few	NA	TRBJ2-6	15	CASKGGGSGANVLTF	TGTGCCAGCAAGGGGGGCGGATCTGGGGCCAACGTCCTGACTTTC
TRBV29-1	many	TRBD2	TRBJ2-1	16	CSVEYPGLADYNEQFF	TGCAGCGTTGAGTACCCGGGACTAGCAGACTACAATGAGCAGTTCTTC
TRBV3-1	NA	TRBD1	TRBJ1-6	17	CACCQPRTDRANSPLHF	TGTGCCTGCTGCCAACCACGGACCGACAGGGCAAATTCACCCCTCCACTTT
TRBV12-3/TRBV12-4	many	NA	TRBJ2-5	12	CASSLSRETQYF	TGTGCCAGCAGTTTAAGTCGGGAGACCCAGTACTTC
TRBV20-1	many	NA	TRBJ2-3	15	CSARLSTTITDTQYF	TGCAGTGCTAGGCTATCCACCACCATCACAGATACGCAGTATTTT
TRBV10-3	many	TRBD1	TRBJ2-7	14	CAISERPTGGEQYF	TGTGCCATCAGTGAGAGGCCCACAGGGGGCGAGCAGTACTTC
TRBV28	many	TRBD2	TRBJ2-2	17	CASSLLAGGSDTGELFF	TGTGCCAGCAGTTTACTAGCGGGAGGGTCGGACACCGGGGAGCTGTTTTTT
TRBV20-1	many	NA	TRBJ2-7	12	CSASGQTYEQYF	TGCAGTGCTAGCGGGCAGACCTACGAGCAGTACTTC
TRBV20-1	many	NA	TRBJ2-5	15	CSASIDSHQQETQYF	TGCAGTGCTAGTATCGACAGCCATCAACAAGAGACCCAGTACTTC
TRBV5-1	many	TRBD2	TRBJ2-7	14	CASSFDGGRREQYF	TGCGCCAGCAGCTTTGACGGCGGGAGGCGCGAGCAGTACTTC
TRBV24-1	many	NA	TRBJ2-1	12	CATSQSGEEQFF	TGTGCCACCAGTCAGTCGGGAGAAGAGCAGTTCTTC
TRBV7-6	many	NA	TRBJ1-3	16	CASSLLPTLGGNTIYF	TGTGCCAGCAGCTTACTCCCGACCCTCGGTGGGAACACCATATATTTT
TRBV27	NA	TRBD2	TRBJ2-7	15	CASSFGTSGTYEQYF	TGTGCCAGCAGTTTTGGTACTAGCGGGACCTACGAGCAGTACTTC
TRBV4-3	NA	NA	TRBJ1-2	15	CASSQAVPFYYGYTF	TGCGCCAGCAGCCAAGCGGTTCCGTTTTACTATGGCTACACCTTC
TRBV29-1	many	NA	TRBJ1-2	11	CSVRDRVGYTF	TGCAGCGTAAGGGACCGAGTGGGCTACACCTTC
TRBV12-3/TRBV12-4	many	TRBD1	TRBJ2-1	12	CASSSTGVWRFF	TGTGCCAGCAGTTCCACAGGGGTATGGCGGTTCTTC
TRBV11-2	NA	NA	TRBJ1-1	16	CASSLRMGGTNTEAFF	TGTGCCAGCAGCCTGCGAATGGGGGGTACGAACACTGAAGCTTTCTTT
TRBV30	few	TRBD2	TRBJ2-7	13	CAWSVAGGGVQYF	TGTGCCTGGAGTGTAGCGGGAGGGGGGGTGCAGTACTTC
TRBV20-1	many	NA	TRBJ2-6	13	CSASLPGANVLTF	TGCAGTGCTAGTCTACCTGGGGCCAACGTCCTGACTTTC
TRBV5-1	many	NA	TRBJ2-7	15	CASSLETGLSYEQYF	TGCGCCAGCAGCTTGGAGACAGGCCTCTCCTACGAGCAGTACTTC
TRBV15	many	TRBD2	TRBJ2-1	16	CATSRRSGRIYNEQFF	TGTGCCACCAGCAGACGTAGCGGGAGGATCTACAATGAGCAGTTCTTC
TRBV6-1	many	NA	TRBJ1-3	17	CASSELRTVSSGNTIYF	TGTGCCAGCAGTGAACTTCGGACAGTGAGCTCTGGAAACACCATATATTTT
TRBV5-1	many	NA	TRBJ2-2	13	CASSPRPAGELFF	TGCGCCAGCAGCCCTCGTCCGGCCGGGGAGCTGTTTTTT
TRBV25-1	few	NA	TRBJ2-2	15	CASSEGRGDTGELFF	TGTGCCAGCAGTGAAGGCAGGGGCGACACCGGGGAGCTGTTTTTT
TRBV6-1	many	NA	TRBJ2-1	14	CASSELGGGNEQFF	TGTGCCAGCAGTGAATTAGGGGGAGGCAATGAGCAGTTCTTC
TRBV30	many	NA	TRBJ1-1	16	CAWRFSPPHMNTEAFF	TGTGCCTGGAGGTTCTCCCCACCCCACATGAACACTGAAGCTTTCTTT
TRBV9	many	NA	TRBJ2-1	17	CASSVGDPIFSYNEQFF	TGTGCCAGCAGCGTAGGGGACCCGATTTTCTCCTACAATGAGCAGTTCTTC
TRBV11-3	many	NA	TRBJ2-7	21	CASSLRTVGQGGGGRSYEQYF	TGTGCCAGCAGCTTACGGACCGTAGGACAGGGAGGGGGGGGTCGTAGCTACGAGCAGTACTTC
TRBV7-9	many	TRBD1	TRBJ1-4	16	CASSITRPGGNEKLFF	TGTGCCAGCAGCATCACGCGTCCAGGGGGTAATGAAAAACTGTTTTTT
TRBV6-2/TRBV6-3	many	NA	TRBJ1-1	14	CASLKGGNTLEAFF	TGTGCCAGCCTGAAGGGGGGAAATACGTTAGAAGCTTTCTTT
TRBV11-2	many	TRBD1	TRBJ2-7	15	CASSSDRGHQDEQYF	TGTGCCAGCAGCTCCGACAGGGGGCATCAGGACGAGCAGTACTTC
TRBV11-2	NA	TRBD1	TRBJ1-3	13	CAATTGWSNTIYF	TGTGCCGCTACGACAGGGTGGTCAAACACCATATATTTT
TRBV5-1	few	NA	TRBJ2-1	17	CASSFFPRESSYNEQFF	TGCGCCAGCAGCTTCTTTCCCCGGGAAAGCTCCTACAATGAGCAGTTCTTC
TRBV12-3/TRBV12-4	many	NA	TRBJ2-1	15	CANTSAPEGRNEQFF	TGTGCCAACACCTCGGCACCGGAGGGCCGGAATGAGCAGTTCTTC
TRBV16	many	NA	TRBJ2-3	17	CASSQSFGGLRADTQYF	TGTGCCAGCAGCCAATCCTTCGGCGGGTTGAGGGCAGATACGCAGTATTTT
TRBV20-1	NA	TRBD2	TRBJ2-3	14	CSAPLAGAGDTQYF	TGCAGTGCTCCTTTAGCGGGGGCCGGGGATACGCAGTATTTT
TRBV20-1	NA	TRBD2	TRBJ2-7	17	CSARSLQGAGGRGEQYF	TGCAGTGCACGCAGCCTGCAGGGAGCGGGAGGGCGAGGGGAGCAGTACTTC
TRBV5-6	many	NA	TRBJ1-1	13	CASRAGMNTEAFF	TGTGCCAGCAGGGCCGGGATGAACACTGAAGCTTTCTTT
TRBV12-3/TRBV12-4	many	NA	TRBJ2-3	14	CASSLSPHTDTQYF	TGTGCCAGCAGTTTGAGTCCCCACACAGATACGCAGTATTTT
TRBV19	NA	NA	TRBJ1-3	14	CASSMGFVGNTIYF	TGTGCCAGTAGTATGGGCTTTGTTGGAAACACCATATATTTT
TRBV12-3/TRBV12-4	many	NA	TRBJ2-5	11	CASSSGETQYF	TGTGCCAGCAGTTCAGGGGAGACCCAGTACTTC
TRBV6-1	few	NA	TRBJ2-2	14	CASSKAGPTGELFF	TGTGCCAGCAGTAAAGCGGGTCCCACCGGGGAGCTGTTTTTT
TRBV4-3	many	TRBD2	TRBJ2-2	17	CASSQDSLAGNTGELFF	TGCGCCAGCAGCCAAGATAGTCTAGCGGGGAACACCGGGGAGCTGTTTTTT
TRBV18	few	TRBD2	TRBJ2-7	16	CASSPQLASGIVEQYF	TGTGCCAGCTCACCCCAATTAGCTAGCGGGATAGTCGAGCAGTACTTC
TRBV27	many	NA	TRBJ2-5	15	CASRGGPPRGETQYF	TGTGCCAGCAGGGGGGGACCCCCCAGAGGGGAGACCCAGTACTTC
TRBV28	few	NA	TRBJ2-1	12	CASGGGYNEQFF	TGTGCCAGCGGAGGCGGGTACAATGAGCAGTTCTTC
TRBV6-2/TRBV6-3	many	TRBD1	TRBJ2-3	15	CASSYDRASTDTQYF	TGTGCCAGCAGTTACGACAGGGCCTCCACAGATACGCAGTATTTT
TRBV12-3/TRBV12-4	many	TRBD2	TRBJ2-1	16	CASSSPGLVIYNEQFF	TGTGCCAGCAGTTCTCCGGGACTAGTTATCTACAATGAGCAGTTCTTC
TRBV5-1	many	NA	TRBJ2-7	14	CASSPGGLAYEQYF	TGCGCCAGCAGCCCCGGGGGACTCGCCTACGAGCAGTACTTC
TRBV20-1	many	NA	TRBJ2-7	12	CSARDEVSEQYF	TGCAGTGCTAGAGATGAAGTGAGCGAGCAGTACTTC